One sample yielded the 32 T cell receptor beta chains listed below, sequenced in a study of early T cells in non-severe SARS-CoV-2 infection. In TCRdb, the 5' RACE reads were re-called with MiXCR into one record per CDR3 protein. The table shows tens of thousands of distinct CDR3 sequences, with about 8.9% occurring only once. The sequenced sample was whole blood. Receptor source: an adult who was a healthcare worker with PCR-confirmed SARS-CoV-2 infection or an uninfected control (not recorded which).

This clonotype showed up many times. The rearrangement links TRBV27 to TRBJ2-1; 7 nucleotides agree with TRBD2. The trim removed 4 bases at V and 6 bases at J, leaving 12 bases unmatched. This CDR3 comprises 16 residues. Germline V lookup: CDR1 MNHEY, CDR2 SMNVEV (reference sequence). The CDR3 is CASSSPRSGKPNEQFF. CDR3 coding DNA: TGTGCCAGCAGTTCTCCCCGAAGCGGGAAGCCCAATGAGCAGTTCTTC.

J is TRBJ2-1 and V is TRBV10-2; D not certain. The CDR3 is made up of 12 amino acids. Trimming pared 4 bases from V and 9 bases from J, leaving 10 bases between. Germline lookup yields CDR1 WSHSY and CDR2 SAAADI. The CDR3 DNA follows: TGCGCCAGCAGTGTTCCATTGGGTGAGCAGTTCTTC. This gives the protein CASSVPLGEQFF.

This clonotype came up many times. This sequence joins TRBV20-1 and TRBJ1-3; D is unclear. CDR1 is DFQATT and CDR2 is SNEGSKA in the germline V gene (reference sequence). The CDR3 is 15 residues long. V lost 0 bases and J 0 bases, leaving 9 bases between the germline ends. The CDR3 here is CSARDGRSSGNTIYF. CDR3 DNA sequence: TGCAGTGCTAGAGACGGCAGGAGCTCTGGAAACACCATATATTTT.

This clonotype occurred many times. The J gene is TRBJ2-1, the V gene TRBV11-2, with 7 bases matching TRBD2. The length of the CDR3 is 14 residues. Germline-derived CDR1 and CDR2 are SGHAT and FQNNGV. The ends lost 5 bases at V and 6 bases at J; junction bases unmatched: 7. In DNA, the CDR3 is TGTGCCAGCAGCCCACGGACTAGACGCAATGAGCAGTTCTTC. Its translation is CASSPRTRRNEQFF. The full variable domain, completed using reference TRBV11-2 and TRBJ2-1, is EAGVAQSPRYKIIEKRQSVAFWCNPISGHATLYWYQQILGQGPKLLIQFQNNGVVDDSQLPKDRFSAERLKGVDSTLKIQPAKLEDSAVYLCASSPRTRRNEQFFGPGTRLTVL.

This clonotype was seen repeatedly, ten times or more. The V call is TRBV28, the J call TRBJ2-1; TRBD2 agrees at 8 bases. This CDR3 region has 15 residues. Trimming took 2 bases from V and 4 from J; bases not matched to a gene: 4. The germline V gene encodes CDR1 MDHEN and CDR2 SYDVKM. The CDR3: CASSLVAGRYNEQFF. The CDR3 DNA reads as TGTGCCAGCAGTTTAGTAGCGGGAAGGTACAATGAGCAGTTCTTC.

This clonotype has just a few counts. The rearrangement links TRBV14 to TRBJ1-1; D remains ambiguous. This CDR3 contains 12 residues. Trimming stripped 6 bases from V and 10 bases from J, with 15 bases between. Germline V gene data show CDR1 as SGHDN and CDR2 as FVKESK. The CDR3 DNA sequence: TGTGCCAGCAGTCCCCCCGGGAGGCTAGCTTTCTTT. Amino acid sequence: CASSPPGRLAFF.

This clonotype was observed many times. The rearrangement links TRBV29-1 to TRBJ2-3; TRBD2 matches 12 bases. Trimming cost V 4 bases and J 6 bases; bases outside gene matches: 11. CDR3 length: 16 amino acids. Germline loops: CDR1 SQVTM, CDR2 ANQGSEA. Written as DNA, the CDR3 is TGCAGCGTTGCGGGGCAGACTAGCGGGAGCCCGGATACGCAGTATTTT. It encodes CSVAGQTSGSPDTQYF.

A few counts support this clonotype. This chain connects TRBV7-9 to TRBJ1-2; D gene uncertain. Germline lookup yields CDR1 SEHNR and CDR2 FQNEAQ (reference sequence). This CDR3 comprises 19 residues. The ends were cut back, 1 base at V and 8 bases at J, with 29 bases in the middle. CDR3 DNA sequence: TGTGCCAGCAGCTTAGAAGGAATTCTCGTTAGGGAGATTTTTTACGGCTACACCTTC. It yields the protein CASSLEGILVREIFYGYTF.

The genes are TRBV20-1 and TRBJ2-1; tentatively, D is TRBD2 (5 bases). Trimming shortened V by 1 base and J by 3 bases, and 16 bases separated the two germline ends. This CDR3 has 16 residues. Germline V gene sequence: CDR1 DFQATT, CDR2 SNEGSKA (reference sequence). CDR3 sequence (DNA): TGCAGTGCTAGAGCGGTTCTAGCCCCTGACTACAATGAGCAGTTCTTC. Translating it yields CSARAVLAPDYNEQFF.

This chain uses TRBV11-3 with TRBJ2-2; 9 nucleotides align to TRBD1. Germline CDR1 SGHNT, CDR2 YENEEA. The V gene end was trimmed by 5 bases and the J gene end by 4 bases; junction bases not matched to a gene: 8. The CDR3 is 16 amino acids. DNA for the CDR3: TGTGCCAGCAGCCCCACCGGGACAGGGACCACCGGGGAGCTGTTTTTT. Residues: CASSPTGTGTTGELFF.

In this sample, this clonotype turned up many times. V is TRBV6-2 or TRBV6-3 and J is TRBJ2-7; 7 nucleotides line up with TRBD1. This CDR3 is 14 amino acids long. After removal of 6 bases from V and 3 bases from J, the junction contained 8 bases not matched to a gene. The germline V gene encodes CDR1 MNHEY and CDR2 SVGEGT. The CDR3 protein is CASRQAGTDYEQYF. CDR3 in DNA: TGTGCCAGCAGGCAAGCCGGGACAGACTACGAGCAGTACTTC.

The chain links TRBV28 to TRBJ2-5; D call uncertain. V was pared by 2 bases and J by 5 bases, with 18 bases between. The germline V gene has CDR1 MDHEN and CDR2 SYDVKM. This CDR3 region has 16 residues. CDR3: CASSLPGSPSGETQYF. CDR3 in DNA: TGTGCCAGCAGTTTACCCGGGTCACCTAGTGGGGAGACCCAGTACTTC.

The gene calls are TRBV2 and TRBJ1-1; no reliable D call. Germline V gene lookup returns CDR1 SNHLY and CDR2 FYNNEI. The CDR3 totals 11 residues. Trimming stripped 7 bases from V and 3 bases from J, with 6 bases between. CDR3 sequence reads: CASTLDTEAFF. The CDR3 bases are TGTGCCAGCACATTGGACACTGAAGCTTTCTTT.

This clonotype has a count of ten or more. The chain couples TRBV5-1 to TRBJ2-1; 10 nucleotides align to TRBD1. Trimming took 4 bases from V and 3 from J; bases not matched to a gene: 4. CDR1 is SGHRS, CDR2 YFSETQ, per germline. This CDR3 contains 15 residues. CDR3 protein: CASSRRDRGYNEQFF. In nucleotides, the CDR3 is TGCGCCAGCAGCCGTCGGGACAGGGGCTACAATGAGCAGTTCTTC.

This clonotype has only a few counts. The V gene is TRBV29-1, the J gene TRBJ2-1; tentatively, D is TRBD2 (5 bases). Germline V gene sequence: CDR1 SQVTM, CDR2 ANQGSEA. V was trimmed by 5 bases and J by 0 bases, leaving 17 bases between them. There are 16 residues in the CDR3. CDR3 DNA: TGCAGCGTTAGTTCATGGACTTCGATCTCCTACAATGAGCAGTTCTTC. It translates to CSVSSWTSISYNEQFF.

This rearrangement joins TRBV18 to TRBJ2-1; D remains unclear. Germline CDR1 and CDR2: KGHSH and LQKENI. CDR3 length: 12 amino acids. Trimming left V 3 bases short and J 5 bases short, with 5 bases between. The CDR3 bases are TGTGCCAGCTCACCGCAGGACAATGAGCAGTTCTTC. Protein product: CASSPQDNEQFF.

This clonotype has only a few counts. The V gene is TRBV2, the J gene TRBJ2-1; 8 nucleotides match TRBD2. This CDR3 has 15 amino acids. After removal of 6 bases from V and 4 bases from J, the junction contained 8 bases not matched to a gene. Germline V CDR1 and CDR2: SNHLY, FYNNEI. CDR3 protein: CASRVPGLAYNEQFF. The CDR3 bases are TGTGCCAGCAGGGTCCCCGGACTAGCATACAATGAGCAGTTCTTC.

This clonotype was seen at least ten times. CDR3 sequence: CASTGRQETQYF. CDR3 coding DNA: TGCGCCAGCACGGGACGCCAAGAGACCCAGTACTTC. The chain couples TRBV5-1 to TRBJ2-5, with D possibly being TRBD1 or TRBD2 (5 bases each). This CDR3 has 12 residues. Trimming removed 6 bases from V and 1 base from J, with 7 bases in between. The germline V gene encodes CDR1 SGHRS and CDR2 YFSETQ.

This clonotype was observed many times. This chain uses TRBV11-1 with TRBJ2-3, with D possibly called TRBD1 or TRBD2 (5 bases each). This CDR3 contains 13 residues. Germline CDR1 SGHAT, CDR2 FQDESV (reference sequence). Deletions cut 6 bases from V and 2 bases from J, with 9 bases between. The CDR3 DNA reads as TGTGCCAGCAGTCGGGACCTCACAGATACGCAGTATTTT. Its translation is CASSRDLTDTQYF.

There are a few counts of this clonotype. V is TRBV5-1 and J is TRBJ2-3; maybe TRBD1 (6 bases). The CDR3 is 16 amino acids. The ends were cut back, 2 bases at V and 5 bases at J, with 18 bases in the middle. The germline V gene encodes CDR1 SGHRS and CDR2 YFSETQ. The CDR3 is CASSLSRTVGRDTQYF. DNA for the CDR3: TGCGCCAGCAGCTTATCCCGGACAGTAGGAAGAGATACGCAGTATTTT.

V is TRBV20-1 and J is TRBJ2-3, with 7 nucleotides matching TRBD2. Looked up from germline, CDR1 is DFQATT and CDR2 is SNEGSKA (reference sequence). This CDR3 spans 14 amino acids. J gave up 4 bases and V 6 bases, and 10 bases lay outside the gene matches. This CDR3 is CSALRAGEADTQYF. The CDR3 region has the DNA TGCAGTGCCCTTCGGGCGGGAGAAGCAGATACGCAGTATTTT.

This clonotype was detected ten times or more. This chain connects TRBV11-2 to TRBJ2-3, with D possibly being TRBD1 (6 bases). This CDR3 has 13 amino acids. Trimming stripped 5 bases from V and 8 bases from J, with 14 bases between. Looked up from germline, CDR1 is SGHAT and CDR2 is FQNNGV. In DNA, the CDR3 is TGTGCCAGCAGCCGGACAGCCCAGATTACGCAGTATTTT. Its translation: CASSRTAQITQYF.

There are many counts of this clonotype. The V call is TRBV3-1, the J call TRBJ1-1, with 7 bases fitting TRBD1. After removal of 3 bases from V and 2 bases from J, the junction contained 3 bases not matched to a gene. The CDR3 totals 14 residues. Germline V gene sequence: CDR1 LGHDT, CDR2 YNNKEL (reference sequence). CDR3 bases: TGTGCCAGCAGCCACGGGACAGTCAACACTGAAGCTTTCTTT. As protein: CASSHGTVNTEAFF.

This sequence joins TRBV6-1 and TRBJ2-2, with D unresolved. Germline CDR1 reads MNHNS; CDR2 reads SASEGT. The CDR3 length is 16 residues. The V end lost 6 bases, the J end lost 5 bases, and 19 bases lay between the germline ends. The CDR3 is CASRFFGQARTGELFF. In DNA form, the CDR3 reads TGTGCCAGCAGATTTTTTGGTCAGGCACGAACCGGGGAGCTGTTTTTT.

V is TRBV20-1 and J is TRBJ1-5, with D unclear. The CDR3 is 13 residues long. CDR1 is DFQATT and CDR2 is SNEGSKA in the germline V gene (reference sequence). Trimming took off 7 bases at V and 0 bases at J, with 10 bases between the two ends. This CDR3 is CSVLLGSNQPQHF. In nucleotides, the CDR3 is TGCAGTGTACTTCTAGGTAGCAATCAGCCCCAGCATTTT.

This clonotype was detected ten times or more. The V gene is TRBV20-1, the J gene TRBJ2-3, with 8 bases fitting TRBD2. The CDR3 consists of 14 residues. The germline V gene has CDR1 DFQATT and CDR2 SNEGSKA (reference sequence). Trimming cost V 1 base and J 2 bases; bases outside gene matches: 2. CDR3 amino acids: CSARGGLATDTQYF. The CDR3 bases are TGCAGTGCTAGAGGCGGACTAGCCACAGATACGCAGTATTTT.

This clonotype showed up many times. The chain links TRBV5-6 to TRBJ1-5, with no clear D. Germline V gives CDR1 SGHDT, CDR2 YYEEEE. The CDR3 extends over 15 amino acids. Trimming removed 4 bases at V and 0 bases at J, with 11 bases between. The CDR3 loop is CASSRRVYSNQPQHF. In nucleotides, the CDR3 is TGTGCCAGCAGCCGGCGGGTATATAGCAATCAGCCCCAGCATTTT.

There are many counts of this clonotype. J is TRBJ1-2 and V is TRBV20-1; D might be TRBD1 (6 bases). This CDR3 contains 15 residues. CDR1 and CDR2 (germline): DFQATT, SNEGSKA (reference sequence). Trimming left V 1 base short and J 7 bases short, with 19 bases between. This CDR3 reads CSARGSKQGLRGYTF. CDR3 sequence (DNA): TGCAGTGCTAGAGGAAGTAAACAGGGATTACGTGGCTACACCTTC.

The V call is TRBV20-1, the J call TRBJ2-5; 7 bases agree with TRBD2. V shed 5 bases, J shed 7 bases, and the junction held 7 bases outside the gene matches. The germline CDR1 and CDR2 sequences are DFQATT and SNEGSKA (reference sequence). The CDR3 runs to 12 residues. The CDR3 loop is CSASGTKGTQYF. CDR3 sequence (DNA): TGCAGTGCTTCCGGGACTAAAGGGACCCAGTACTTC.

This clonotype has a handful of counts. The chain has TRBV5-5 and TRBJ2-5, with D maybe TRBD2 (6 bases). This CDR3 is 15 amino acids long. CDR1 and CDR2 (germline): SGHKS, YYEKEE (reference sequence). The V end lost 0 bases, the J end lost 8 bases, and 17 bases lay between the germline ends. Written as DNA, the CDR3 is TGTGCCAGCAGCTTGGCGCTCACTGGCGGGGAAACCCAGTACTTC. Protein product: CASSLALTGGETQYF. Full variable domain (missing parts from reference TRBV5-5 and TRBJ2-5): DAGVTQSPTHLIKTRGQQVTLRCSPISGHKSVSWYQQVLGQGPQFIFQYYEKEERGRGNFPDRFSARQFPNYSSELNVNALLLGDSALYLCASSLALTGGETQYFGPGTRLLVL.

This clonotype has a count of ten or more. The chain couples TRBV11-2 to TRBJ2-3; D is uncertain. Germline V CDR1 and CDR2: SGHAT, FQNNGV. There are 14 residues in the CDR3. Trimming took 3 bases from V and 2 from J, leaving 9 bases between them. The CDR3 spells CASSFLGNTDTQYF. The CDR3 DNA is TGTGCCAGCAGCTTTTTGGGGAACACAGATACGCAGTATTTT.

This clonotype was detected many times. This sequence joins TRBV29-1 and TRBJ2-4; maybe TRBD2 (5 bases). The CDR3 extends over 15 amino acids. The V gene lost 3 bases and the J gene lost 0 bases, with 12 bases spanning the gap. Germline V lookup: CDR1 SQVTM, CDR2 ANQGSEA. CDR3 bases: TGCAGCGTTGAGTTGGTAGCGAAAGCCAAAAACATTCAGTACTTC. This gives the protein CSVELVAKAKNIQYF.